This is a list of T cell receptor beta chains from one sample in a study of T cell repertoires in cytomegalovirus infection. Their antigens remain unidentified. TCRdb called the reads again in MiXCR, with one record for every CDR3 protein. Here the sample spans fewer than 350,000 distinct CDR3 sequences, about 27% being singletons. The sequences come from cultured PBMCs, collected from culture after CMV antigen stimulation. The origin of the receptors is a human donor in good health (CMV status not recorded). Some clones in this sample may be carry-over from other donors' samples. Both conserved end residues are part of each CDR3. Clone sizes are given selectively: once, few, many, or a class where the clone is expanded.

CASSPETGTGFNQPQHF	.	TRBV18
CASSIPRRDTRRQGNQPQHF	.	TRBV19
CASSKINYGYTF	.	TRBV19
CASSIRRGETQYF	few	TRBV19
CASSLGGTNTGELFF	many	TRBV11-3
CASSSQGRPWETQYF	.	TRBV5-1
CASSMGGEETQYF	once	TRBV5-4
CASSTREEATNEKLFF	.	TRBV7-9
CASRGPGGKAGVTNIQYF	.	TRBV28
CASSRTGGKYEQYF	.	TRBV7-2
CASSLAIGASGAYEQYF	few	TRBV28
CASSQTSGGAIFRAEQFF	few	TRBV3-1
CASRGTVSYEQYF	many	TRBV12-3/TRBV12-4
CASSSDRGATGELFF	.	TRBV5-4
CASSLSAGTGIGYTF	.	TRBV4-2
CASSEQLGQETQYF	.	TRBV7-9
CASSDSIRASGTDTQYF	few	TRBV2
CASSLNPQGYEQYF	.	TRBV5-1
CASSLGSSTGELFF	.	TRBV7-2
CASSIEGLAQFF	few	TRBV19
CASTRQGHEQYF	few	TRBV2
CASSWGQGDGQPQHF	.	TRBV7-8
CASSYSPGADQPQHF	.	TRBV6-6
CASSQDWASNQPQHF	.	TRBV4-1
CASMRGSYSNQPQHF	.	TRBV2
CASSRRQLEAFF	few	TRBV7-2
CSARVTGSNQPQHF	.	TRBV20-1
CASRPTGGWAEAFF	.	TRBV7-8
CASSRSGPGQGNGYTF	few	TRBV7-3
CASSLVGDGTDTQYF	many	TRBV5-1
CASKRRQRDKGEGGYTF	.	TRBV19
CASSYSTGDGNTIYF	.	TRBV6-5
CASSLSSATGELFF	many	TRBV7-2
CASSIKIGAGELFF	once	TRBV7-6
CASSYTRWGVPYNEQFF	.	TRBV6-1
CASSYLRQDSPLHF	few	TRBV27
CASSPGGSNTEAFF	many	TRBV12-3/TRBV12-4
CASSWGEGAFF	many	TRBV7-2
CASSLVRGEGYTF	few	TRBV27
CASSLFTHAGANVLTF	.	TRBV5-1
CASSQSTGKGNQPQHF	.	TRBV23-1
CASSVEELNTEAFF	many	TRBV7-2
CASSLGTENYGYTF	few	TRBV7-6
CASSHYRDRAYEQYF	.	TRBV7-9
CAIRRAEPYEQYF	.	TRBV6-6
CASSELAETNTEAFF	.	TRBV6-1
CASSAQLLGSSYEQYF	few	TRBV7-2
CASSRTADSGNTIYF	.	TRBV18
CASSLPGPTQETQYF	.	TRBV7-9
CASSQDDSSQETQYF	.	TRBV14
CASSQRPRPDSYNEQFF	.	TRBV4-2